Listed below are T cell receptor beta chains from one sample, sequenced in a study of human T cells and chemical hapten exposure. TCRdb re-analysed the RACE reads in MiXCR, keeping a single row per CDR3 protein. The sample includes 80,000 to 100,000 distinct CDR3 sequences, about 8.8% of them seen just once. Sequencing was performed on whole blood. The receptors were sampled from a female donor in good health. Some clones in this sample may be carry-over from other donors' samples. The CDR3 runs from the conserved cysteine through the conserved F or W. D genes are given only for firm matches. Expanded clones are given a class, and other clones once, few, many or no size at all.

D	size	length	V	J	DNA	CDR3
TRBD1	few	17	TRBV5-1	TRBJ2-4	TGCGCCAGCAGCTTGGGGCAGGGGGATCTAGCCAAAAACATTCAGTACTTC	CASSLGQGDLAKNIQYF
NA	NA	15	TRBV9	TRBJ2-1	TGTGCCAGCAGCGCCGGGGACGACACATACAATGAGCAGTTCTTC	CASSAGDDTYNEQFF
TRBD1	few	15	TRBV6-1	TRBJ1-3	TGTGCCAGCAGCGTGGACAGGGGCTCTGGAAACACCATATATTTT	CASSVDRGSGNTIYF
NA	many	14	TRBV20-1	TRBJ1-2	TGCAGTGCTAGAGTCGGCGGACGTAACTATGGCTACACCTTC	CSARVGGRNYGYTF
TRBD1	NA	17	TRBV28	TRBJ1-2	TGTGCCAGCAGTTTCCCCGGGACAGGGGGCTTTAACTATGGCTACACCTTC	CASSFPGTGGFNYGYTF
TRBD2	NA	15	TRBV28	TRBJ2-5	TGTGCCAGCAGTTCCCTAGCGGGAGCCGGAGAGACCCAGTACTTC	CASSSLAGAGETQYF
NA	many	12	TRBV7-2	TRBJ2-3	TGTGCCAGCAGCTTAGATCACGATACGCAGTATTTT	CASSLDHDTQYF
NA	few	13	TRBV11-2	TRBJ2-5	TGTGCCAGCAGCCTAAACAGGGAAGAGACCCAGTACTTC	CASSLNREETQYF
TRBD2	many	16	TRBV5-6	TRBJ2-7	TGTGCCAGCAGCTTGGGACTAGCGGGACCTACCTACGAGCAGTACTTC	CASSLGLAGPTYEQYF
NA	few	15	TRBV20-1	TRBJ2-6	TGCAGTGCTATGTCAGTGCGAGGTGGGGCCAACGTCCTGACTTTC	CSAMSVRGGANVLTF
NA	many	12	TRBV12-3/TRBV12-4	TRBJ2-3	TGTGCCAGCAGCCAGGGCCAAGATACGCAGTATTTT	CASSQGQDTQYF
TRBD1	many	14	TRBV6-1	TRBJ1-6	TGTGCCAGCAGTAGAGGACAGGGTAATTCACCCCTCCACTTT	CASSRGQGNSPLHF
TRBD1	few	17	TRBV25-1	TRBJ2-3	TGTGCCAGCAGTGAAGCAGGGACAGGGTCTATCGCAGATACGCAGTATTTT	CASSEAGTGSIADTQYF
NA	many	14	TRBV20-1	TRBJ2-5	TGCAGTGTTACGCCAGCGCGCCCGGGAGAGACCCAGTACTTC	CSVTPARPGETQYF
NA	few	13	TRBV2	TRBJ2-7	TGTGCCAGCATTGGGACCGAGTCCTACGAGCAGTACTTC	CASIGTESYEQYF
NA	NA	16	TRBV27	TRBJ2-3	TGTGCCAGCAGCCTCTACTACTCCGATAGGACAGATACGCAGTATTTT	CASSLYYSDRTDTQYF
NA	few	14	TRBV3-1	TRBJ1-6	TGTGCCAGCAGCCAAGAAGATGATAATTCACCCCTCCACTTT	CASSQEDDNSPLHF
NA	few	15	TRBV28	TRBJ2-7	TGTGCCAGCAGCCCACCGACATTTAGGAGATACGAGCAGTACTTC	CASSPPTFRRYEQYF
NA	few	14	TRBV29-1	TRBJ2-3	TGCAGCGTTGAAGACGAGGCCCGCACAGATACGCAGTATTTT	CSVEDEARTDTQYF
TRBD2	many	16	TRBV5-1	TRBJ2-7	TGCGCCAGCAGCGTATCGCCGGGACTAGCCGCCTACGAGCAGTACTTC	CASSVSPGLAAYEQYF
NA	many	14	TRBV5-1	TRBJ1-1	TGCGCCAGCAGCTTGGTCGGACCTAAGGGTGAAGCTTTCTTT	CASSLVGPKGEAFF
TRBD1	NA	14	TRBV4-3	TRBJ1-3	TGCGCCAGCAGCCAAGGGACAGGGGGAAACACCATATATTTT	CASSQGTGGNTIYF
NA	few	15	TRBV6-1	TRBJ1-5	TGTGCCAGCAGTGAAGGGTCCACAAATAGGCAGCCCCAGCATTTT	CASSEGSTNRQPQHF
NA	NA	15	TRBV28	TRBJ2-1	TGTGCCAGCAGTTTACAGGGGAGGACCTACAATGAGCAGTTCTTC	CASSLQGRTYNEQFF
NA	few	14	TRBV14	TRBJ1-1	TGTGCCAGCAGCCAAGGCTTCATGAACACTGAAGCTTTCTTT	CASSQGFMNTEAFF
TRBD2	NA	14	TRBV20-1	TRBJ2-1	TGCAGTGCTAGAGATAGCGGGAGGCTTTCGGAGCAGTTCTTC	CSARDSGRLSEQFF
TRBD2	few	14	TRBV7-9	TRBJ2-7	TGTGCCAGCAGCTTAGCGGGGACTAGCGGCGAGCAGTACTTC	CASSLAGTSGEQYF
NA	many	12	TRBV6-2/TRBV6-3	TRBJ2-3	TGTGCCAGCAGTTACTCACCGCAGCCGCAGTATTTT	CASSYSPQPQYF
NA	many	14	TRBV11-1	TRBJ2-1	TGTGCCAGCAGCGCTGGTAGCGGATACAATGAGCAGTTCTTC	CASSAGSGYNEQFF
TRBD2	NA	14	TRBV20-1	TRBJ2-7	TGCAGTGCTAGTTTGGGAGGGCCGCGGAGCGAGCAGTACTTC	CSASLGGPRSEQYF
NA	few	14	TRBV28	TRBJ2-7	TGTGCCAGCAGCCCACCGGGACTTCAATATGAGGAGTACTTC	CASSPPGLQYEEYF
NA	many	13	TRBV7-9	TRBJ1-6	TGTGCCAGCAGCGCAACGGACAAAGGACCCCTCCACTTT	CASSATDKGPLHF
NA	many	15	TRBV9	TRBJ2-3	TGTGCCAGCAGCTTAACCGGGACTCCCAGAGATACGCAGTATTTT	CASSLTGTPRDTQYF
NA	NA	14	TRBV27	TRBJ1-4	TGTGCCAGCAGTTCTAGTAGGGAGAATGAAAAACTGTTTTTT	CASSSSRENEKLFF
TRBD2	NA	15	TRBV20-1	TRBJ2-1	TGCAGTGCTAGGGTACTAGCGGGAGAGTACAATGAGCAGTTCTTC	CSARVLAGEYNEQFF
TRBD1	NA	15	TRBV3-1	TRBJ2-1	TGTGCCAGCGCATTGCCCGGGACAGGGAACAATGAGCAGTTCTTC	CASALPGTGNNEQFF